Below, 23 T cell receptor beta chains from the same sample are listed, as sequenced in a study of T cells expressing NK-cell markers. TCRdb re-called the 5' RACE reads; one entry per CDR3 protein, DNA not given. The table lists fewer than 200,000 distinct CDR3 sequences. The sample consisted of blood T cells: a sorted CD56 or NKG2C T cell subset, CD4+ or CD8+ T cells, or bulk PBMC T cells (not recorded which). These receptors were collected from a woman between 18 and 75 years old in good health.

The gene calls are TRBV11-2 and TRBJ1-4; TCRdb's D call, TRBD1, is unchecked because there is no DNA. The germline gives CDR1 SGHAT, CDR2 FQNNGV. The CDR3 runs to 16 residues. CDR3 sequence: CASSSGTGRGWEKLFF. The whole variable domain, filled in from reference TRBV11-2 and TRBJ1-4, reads EAGVAQSPRYKIIEKRQSVAFWCNPISGHATLYWYQQILGQGPKLLIQFQNNGVVDDSQLPKDRFSAERLKGVDSTLKIQPAKLEDSAVYLCASSSGTGRGWEKLFFGSGTQLSVL.

The V and J genes are TRBV20-1 and TRBJ1-5. The CDR3 runs 12 residues. The germline V gene has CDR1 DFQATT and CDR2 SNEGSKA (reference sequence). CDR3 region: CSAAGGNQPQHF.

The gene calls are TRBV20-1 and TRBJ2-6. Per germline, CDR1 DFQATT and CDR2 SNEGSKA (reference sequence). This CDR3 has 14 residues. The CDR3 loop is CSASSPTGANVLTF.

The rearrangement joins TRBV10-3 to TRBJ1-1; TCRdb names TRBD1, which stays unverified in the absence of DNA. Per the germline V gene, CDR1 is ENHRY and CDR2 is SYGVKD. The CDR3 is made up of 14 amino acids. This CDR3 reads CATGRDLSNTEAFF.

The chain combines TRBV12-3 or TRBV12-4 with TRBJ2-1; without DNA, the TCRdb call of TRBD2 cannot be checked. There are 14 residues in the CDR3. The CDR3: CASNPGLANNEQFF.

The CDR3 is CASSPQADYNEQFF. The V gene is TRBV4-2, the J gene TRBJ2-1. The germline CDR1 and CDR2 sequences are LGHNA and YNFKEQ. This CDR3 contains 14 residues.

The CDR3 reads CSASSLAGESYNEQFF. This rearrangement joins TRBV20-1 to TRBJ2-1; TCRdb returns TRBD2, unconfirmable since there is no DNA. Germline assignment: CDR1 DFQATT and CDR2 SNEGSKA (reference sequence). The CDR3 runs 16 residues.

The rearrangement uses TRBV5-1 and TRBJ2-3; checking the TCRdb D call of TRBD2 is not possible without DNA. The germline V gene has CDR1 SGHRS and CDR2 YFSETQ. The CDR3 totals 16 residues. The CDR3 sequence: CASSPGGTSPTDTQYF.

V is TRBV12-3 or TRBV12-4 and J is TRBJ2-3. The CDR3 is made up of 13 amino acids. Here the CDR3 reads CASTLTSTDTQYF.

J is TRBJ1-6 and V is TRBV5-1; TCRdb's D call of TRBD1 is untestable without DNA. The CDR3 spans 15 residues. Germline loops: CDR1 SGHRS, CDR2 YFSETQ. CDR3 sequence: CASSLDQGGNSPLHF.

This chain connects TRBV18 to TRBJ2-7; TCRdb proposes TRBD1, but this gene call is untestable without DNA. The germline gives CDR1 KGHSH, CDR2 LQKENI. The CDR3 runs 14 residues. The CDR3: CASSTTVESYEQYF.

The rearrangement uses TRBV7-9 and TRBJ1-3. Germline-derived CDR1 and CDR2 are SEHNR and FQNEAQ (reference sequence). The CDR3 has 15 amino acids. The chain's CDR3 is CASSLDRNSGNTIYF. Combining the CDR3 with reference TRBV7-9 and TRBJ1-3 gives the whole variable domain DTGVSQNPRHKITKRGQNVTFRCDPISEHNRLYWYRQTLGQGPEFLTYFQNEAQLEKSRLLSDRFSAERPKGSFSTLEIQRTEQGDSAMYLCASSLDRNSGNTIYFGEGSWLTVV.

The chain uses TRBV5-1 and TRBJ2-2; with no DNA, the TCRdb D assignment of TRBD1 cannot be verified. The length of the CDR3 is 17 residues. CDR1 is SGHRS, CDR2 YFSETQ, per germline. Here the CDR3 reads CASSLAQGAIFTGELFF.

The CDR3 loop reads CASSTGSGPTSGANVLTF. The chain couples TRBV5-1 to TRBJ2-6; TCRdb gives TRBD2 as the D gene, but with no DNA this cannot be confirmed. There are 18 residues in the CDR3. CDR1 and CDR2 (germline): SGHRS, YFSETQ.

The chain's CDR3 is CASSLRRGWTGELFF. The J gene is TRBJ2-2, the V gene TRBV12-3 or TRBV12-4. The length of the CDR3 is 15 residues.

The rearrangement joins TRBV7-9 to TRBJ2-1; absent DNA, TCRdb's TRBD2 call cannot be checked. Germline CDR1 SEHNR, CDR2 FQNEAQ (reference sequence). The CDR3 is 16 residues long. The CDR3: CASSLVAGGTHNEQFF.

The rearrangement links TRBV28 to TRBJ2-3; the D gene TCRdb calls, TRBD1, cannot be checked with no DNA. Germline CDR1 and CDR2: MDHEN and SYDVKM. This CDR3 comprises 17 residues. The CDR3 is CASSWTGRTPSTDTQYF.

The chain carries TRBV5-1 and TRBJ2-7; TCRdb proposes TRBD2, but this gene call is untestable without DNA. The V gene's germline CDR1 is SGHRS and CDR2 YFSETQ. The CDR3 runs to 16 residues. This CDR3 is CASSVGTGTTVYEQYF.

CDR3 protein: CASREDGNTEAFF. The chain has TRBV2 and TRBJ1-1. There are 13 residues in the CDR3. Germline CDR1 is SNHLY and CDR2 is FYNNEI.

The chain is built from TRBV16 and TRBJ1-5; TCRdb designates TRBD1, a call that cannot be tested without DNA. Germline V CDR1 and CDR2: KGHSY, FQNENV. This CDR3 is 15 amino acids long. CDR3 in amino acids: CASSQARGTNQPQHF.

The chain recombines TRBV6-1 with TRBJ1-2. The germline CDR1 and CDR2 sequences are MNHNS and SASEGT. CDR3 length: 13 residues. CDR3 residues: CASSPTDSYGYTF.

V usage is TRBV12-3 or TRBV12-4 and J usage is TRBJ1-6. The CDR3 is 15 amino acids. CDR3 region: CASRIAGRNNSPLHF.

This chain joins TRBV29-1 and TRBJ2-3; TCRdb reports TRBD2, a call that lacks DNA to check it against. CDR3 length equals 12 residues. CDR1 is SQVTM and CDR2 is ANQGSEA in the germline V gene. CDR3 region: CSVAEGTDTQYF.